This T cell receptor beta chain stems from a study of blood T cell repertoires in COVID-19. Study in general: PBMCs, B-cell-depleted T cells, or T cells provided the cDNA or gDNA that made up the material.

Methods used by the authors: Reference gene primer amplification gave estimated nucleated cell counts. Sequencing was performed with immunoSEQ multiplex PCR; in TCRdb, only in-frame clones are kept and a portion is missing. V and J calls and clone size are those listed in that table; D and trimming were worked out from the DNA. The sample comprises 75,000 to 85,000 clones, roughly four fifths of which are singletons, and over 7% rests with the top ten. Between the trimmed V and J ends, which lost 0 bases and 0 bases, there was a span of 8 bases. Germline V gene data show CDR1 as MNHEY and CDR2 as SVGAGI. This CDR3 is built from 15 residues.

The sequencing input was peripheral blood. The chain joins TRBV6-5 to TRBJ1-1; a possible D gene is TRBD1 (6 bases). This TCR was recovered from a human donor in a cohort sampled during active COVID-19. This CDR3 reads CASSYSPGVNTEAFF. CDR3 nucleotides: TGTGCCAGCAGTTACTCGCCAGGGGTGAACACTGAAGCTTTCTTT.